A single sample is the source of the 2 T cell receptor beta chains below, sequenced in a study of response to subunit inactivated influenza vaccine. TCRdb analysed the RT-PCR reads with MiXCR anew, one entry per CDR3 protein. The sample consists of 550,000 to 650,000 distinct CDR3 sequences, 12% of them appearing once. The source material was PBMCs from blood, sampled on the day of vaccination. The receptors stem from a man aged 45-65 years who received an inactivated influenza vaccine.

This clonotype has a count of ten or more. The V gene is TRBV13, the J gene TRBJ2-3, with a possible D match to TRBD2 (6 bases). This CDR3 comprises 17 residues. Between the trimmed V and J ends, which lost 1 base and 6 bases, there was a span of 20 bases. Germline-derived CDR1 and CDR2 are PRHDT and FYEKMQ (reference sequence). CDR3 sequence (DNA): TGTGCCAGCAGCTTAGATCGAGACGGGGGAGTGGCGGATACGCAGTATTTT. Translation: CASSLDRDGGVADTQYF.

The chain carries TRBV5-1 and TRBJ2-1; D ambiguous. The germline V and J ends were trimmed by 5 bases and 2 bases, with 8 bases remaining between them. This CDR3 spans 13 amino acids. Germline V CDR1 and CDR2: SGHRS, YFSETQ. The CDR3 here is CASRVDTYNEQFF. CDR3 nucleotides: TGCGCCAGCAGGGTGGATACCTACAATGAGCAGTTCTTC.